The present T cell receptor beta chain was sequenced within a study of blood T cell repertoires in COVID-19. Study in general: Specimens from acute and convalescent COVID-19 originated in the United States, Italy and Spain. The analysed material was cDNA or gDNA that came from T cells, B-cell-depleted T cells, or PBMCs.

Original analysis: Scientists estimated how many nucleated cells there were by amplifying reference gene primers. Some clones are missing from TCRdb's copy, which holds only in-frame ones; the method was immunoSEQ multiplex PCR. V, J and clone size are taken as reported in that table, and D and trimming were inferred from the DNA itself. Of some 45,000 clones in the sample, about 90% are singletons; the top ten hold roughly 6%. Trimming removed 7 bases from V and 0 bases from J, with 9 bases in between. The germline gives CDR1 WNHNN, CDR2 SYGVQD (reference sequence). The CDR3 extends over 13 amino acids.

The TCR originated in a man between 65 and 79 years old with active COVID-19. Sequencing was performed on peripheral blood. The chain joins TRBV10-1 to TRBJ2-5; TRBD1 might be the D (6 bases). The chain's CDR3 is CASTDRYQETQYF. For the CDR3, the DNA is TGCGCCAGCACTGACAGGTACCAAGAGACCCAGTACTTC.